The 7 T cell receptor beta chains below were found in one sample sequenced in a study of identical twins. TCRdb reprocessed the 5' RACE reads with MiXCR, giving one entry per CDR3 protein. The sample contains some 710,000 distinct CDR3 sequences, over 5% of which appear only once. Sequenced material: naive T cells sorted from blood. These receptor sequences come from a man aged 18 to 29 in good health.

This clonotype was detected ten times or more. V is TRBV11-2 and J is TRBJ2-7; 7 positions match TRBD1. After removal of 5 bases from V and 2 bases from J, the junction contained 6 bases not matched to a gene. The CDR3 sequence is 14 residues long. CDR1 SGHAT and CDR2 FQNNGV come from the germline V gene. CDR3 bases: TGTGCCAGCAGCGTGTGGGACAGCCCCTACGAGCAGTACTTC. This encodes CASSVWDSPYEQYF.

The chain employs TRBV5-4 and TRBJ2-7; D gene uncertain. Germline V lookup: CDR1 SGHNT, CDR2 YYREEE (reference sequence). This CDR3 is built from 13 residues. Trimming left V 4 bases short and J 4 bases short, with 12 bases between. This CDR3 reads CASSPIGSYEQYF. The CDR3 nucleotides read TGTGCCAGCAGCCCCATAGGGTCTTACGAGCAGTACTTC.

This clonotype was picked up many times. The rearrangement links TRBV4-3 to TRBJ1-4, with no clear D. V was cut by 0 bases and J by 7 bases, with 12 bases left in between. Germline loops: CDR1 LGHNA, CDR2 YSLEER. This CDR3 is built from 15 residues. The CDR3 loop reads CASSQDGVEAEKLFF. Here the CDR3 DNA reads TGCGCCAGCAGCCAAGACGGGGTCGAGGCTGAAAAACTGTTTTTT.

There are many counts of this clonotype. This chain's CDR3 is CASSLKPVLGGSGANVLTF. The CDR3 DNA reads TGTGCCAGCAGTTTAAAGCCCGTTCTGGGGGGCTCTGGGGCCAACGTCCTGACTTTC. This rearrangement joins TRBV12-3 or TRBV12-4 to TRBJ2-6; maybe TRBD2 (6 bases). The V end lost 2 bases, the J end lost 0 bases, and 17 bases lay between the germline ends. This CDR3 contains 19 residues.

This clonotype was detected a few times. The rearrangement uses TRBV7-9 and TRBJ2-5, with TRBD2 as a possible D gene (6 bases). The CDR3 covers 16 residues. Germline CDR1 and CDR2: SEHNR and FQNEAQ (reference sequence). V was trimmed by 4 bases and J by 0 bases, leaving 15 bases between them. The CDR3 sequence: CASSYLWGVDQETQYF. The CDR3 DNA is TGTGCCAGCAGCTACCTATGGGGGGTGGACCAAGAGACCCAGTACTTC.

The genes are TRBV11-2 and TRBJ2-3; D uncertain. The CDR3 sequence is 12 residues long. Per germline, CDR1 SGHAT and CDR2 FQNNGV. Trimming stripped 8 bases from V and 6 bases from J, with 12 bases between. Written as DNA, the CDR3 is TGTGCCAGCCGATCTACGGGTGATACGCAGTATTTT. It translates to CASRSTGDTQYF.

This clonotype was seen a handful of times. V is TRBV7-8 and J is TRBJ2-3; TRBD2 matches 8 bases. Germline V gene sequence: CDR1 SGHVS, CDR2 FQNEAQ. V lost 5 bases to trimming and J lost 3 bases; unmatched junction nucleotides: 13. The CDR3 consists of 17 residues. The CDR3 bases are TGTGCCAGCAGCCATAACTTCCGGGAGGGCCGGACAGATACGCAGTATTTT. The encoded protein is CASSHNFREGRTDTQYF.